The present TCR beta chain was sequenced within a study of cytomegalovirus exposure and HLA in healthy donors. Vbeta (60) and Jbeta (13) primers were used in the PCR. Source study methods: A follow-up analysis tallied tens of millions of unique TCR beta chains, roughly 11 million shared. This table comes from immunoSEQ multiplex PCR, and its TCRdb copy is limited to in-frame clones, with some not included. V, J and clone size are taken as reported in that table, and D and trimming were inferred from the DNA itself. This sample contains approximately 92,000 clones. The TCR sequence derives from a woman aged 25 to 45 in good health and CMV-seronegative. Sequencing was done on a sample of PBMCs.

In nucleotides, the CDR3 is TGTGCCAGCAGCAAAGCGCGCGGACTCGGCCCCAATCAGCCCCAGCATTTT. Protein product: CASSKARGLGPNQPQHF. This chain connects TRBV21-1 to TRBJ1-5. TRBV21-1 is a listed pseudogene. The CDR3 has 17 residues.